The clone carrying this T cell receptor beta chain was detected only a few times. Its antigen is as yet unknown. The sample belongs to a study of T cell repertoires in cytomegalovirus infection. Overall study: CMV infection together with matching HLA type was indicated by public TCR beta signatures. The study, taken as a whole, reports: CMV-specific TCR beta clonotypes restricted by HLA-C were the ones dominating the ex vivo response.

A single record per CDR3 protein comes from TCRdb applying MiXCR to the reads. The sample lists just under 550,000 distinct CDR3 sequences; about 30% were seen once. This CDR3 is 17 amino acids long. The V gene lost 2 bases and the J gene lost 2 bases, with 18 bases spanning the gap. The germline CDR1 and CDR2 sequences are SGHKS and YYEKEE (reference sequence). Sequencing was carried out using PBMCs. The TCR was taken from a human donor in good health (CMV status not recorded). Some clones in this sample may be carry-over from other donors' samples. The rearrangement links TRBV5-5 to TRBJ2-3; no clear D. The CDR3 region is CASSFSVPTDLTDTQYF. The CDR3 nucleotides read TGTGCCAGCAGCTTCAGTGTACCGACGGACCTCACAGATACGCAGTATTTT.